This record looks at one T cell receptor beta chain sequence and its context. TCRdb processed the 5' RACE reads anew with MiXCR; each CDR3 protein has one entry. The table lists tens of thousands of distinct CDR3 sequences, approximately 22% of them singletons, with more than 4% in the top ten. Cells sorted as Tregs were CD4+, CD25+ and CD127-/low. This TCR was recovered from a female donor with breast cancer. The specimen sequenced was Tregs sorted from blood.

The CDR3 reads CSTSNGQGNREKLFF. The CDR3 DNA reads TGCAGTACATCGAACGGACAGGGGAATAGGGAAAAACTGTTTTTT. This sequence joins TRBV20-1 and TRBJ1-4; 9 bases are a match to TRBD1. This CDR3 has 15 residues. The trim removed 8 bases at V and 8 bases at J, leaving 15 bases unmatched. CDR1 and CDR2 (germline): DFQATT, SNEGSKA (reference sequence).